The rows below give T cell receptor beta chains drawn from one sample of a study of shared clonotypes between healthy human individuals. Produced via immunoSEQ multiplex PCR; TCRdb's table is partial and in-frame only. The sample lists approximately 2,300,000 clones, 85% to 95% occurring once. The sequenced sample consisted of naive CD4+ T cells from PBMCs. The receptors shown here come from a man between 18 and 35 years old in good health. Some clones in this sample may be carry-over from other donors' samples. Each CDR3 is given with its conserved first and last residue. The order of the fields is clone size, D gene, J gene, V gene, CDR3 protein, CDR3 DNA. A D gene is named only where the DNA matches it firmly. The size entry is marked missing in some rows and otherwise reads once, few, many or a size class.

abundance: NA; d_gene: NA; j_gene: TRBJ1-2; v_gene: TRBV9; CDR3aa: CASAPGGHYGYTF; CDR3nt: TGTGCCAGCGCCCCCGGTGGGCACTATGGCTACACCTTC
abundance: NA; d_gene: NA; j_gene: TRBJ2-1; v_gene: TRBV6-5; CDR3aa: CASSYSNRALEGQFF; CDR3nt: TGTGCCAGCAGTTACTCGAATCGGGCCCTGGAAGGGCAGTTCTTC
abundance: NA; d_gene: NA; j_gene: TRBJ2-7; v_gene: TRBV28; CDR3aa: CASRGMNYEQYF; CDR3nt: TGTGCCAGCAGGGGAATGAATTACGAGCAGTACTTC
abundance: NA; d_gene: TRBD2; j_gene: TRBJ2-1; v_gene: TRBV28; CDR3aa: CASSTLAGGPRSYNEQFF; CDR3nt: TGTGCCAGCAGCACACTAGCGGGAGGGCCTCGGTCCTACAATGAGCAGTTCTTC
abundance: NA; d_gene: NA; j_gene: TRBJ2-2; v_gene: TRBV7-9; CDR3aa: CASSRDTGELFF; CDR3nt: TGTGCCAGCAGCCGAGACACCGGGGAGCTGTTTTTT
abundance: NA; d_gene: TRBD2; j_gene: TRBJ2-1; v_gene: TRBV9; CDR3aa: CASSSRSPRLAGEGNEQFF; CDR3nt: TGTGCCAGCAGCTCCCGCTCCCCCAGACTAGCGGGAGAGGGAAATGAGCAGTTCTTC
abundance: NA; d_gene: NA; j_gene: TRBJ1-2; v_gene: TRBV27; CDR3aa: CASSLLARVGYGYTF; CDR3nt: TGTGCCAGCAGTTTATTGGCCAGGGTGGGATATGGCTACACCTTC
abundance: NA; d_gene: TRBD2; j_gene: TRBJ2-1; v_gene: TRBV28; CDR3aa: CASIGQKGLADYNEQFF; CDR3nt: TGTGCCAGCATAGGACAGAAGGGACTAGCGGACTACAATGAGCAGTTCTTC
abundance: NA; d_gene: TRBD1; j_gene: TRBJ2-5; v_gene: TRBV7-3; CDR3aa: CASSAGQGETQYF; CDR3nt: TGTGCCAGCAGCGCGGGACAGGGAGAGACCCAGTACTTC
abundance: NA; d_gene: TRBD2; j_gene: TRBJ2-5; v_gene: TRBV4-1; CDR3aa: CASSPGLAGGMRVGETQYF; CDR3nt: TGCGCCAGCAGCCCGGGACTAGCGGGAGGAATGAGGGTGGGAGAGACCCAGTACTTC
abundance: NA; d_gene: TRBD2; j_gene: TRBJ2-3; v_gene: TRBV19; CDR3aa: CASSIRTSGTDTQYF; CDR3nt: TGTGCCAGTAGTATAAGGACTAGCGGGACAGATACGCAGTATTTT
abundance: NA; d_gene: TRBD2; j_gene: TRBJ2-7; v_gene: TRBV4-1; CDR3aa: CASSQGGLAGVAYEQYF; CDR3nt: TGCGCCAGCAGCCAAGGGGGACTAGCGGGAGTTGCCTACGAGCAGTACTTC
abundance: NA; d_gene: NA; j_gene: TRBJ2-3; v_gene: TRBV5-4; CDR3aa: CASSLGSAGGMRTDTQYF; CDR3nt: TGTGCCAGCAGCTTGGGGTCGGCAGGGGGGATGAGAACAGATACGCAGTATTTT
abundance: once; d_gene: NA; j_gene: TRBJ2-2; v_gene: TRBV10-3; CDR3aa: CAISDGGTGELFF; CDR3nt: TGTGCCATCAGTGATGGAGGCACCGGGGAGCTGTTTTTT
abundance: once; d_gene: NA; j_gene: TRBJ1-2; v_gene: TRBV6-6; CDR3aa: CASSPDPARPTF; CDR3nt: TGTGCCAGCAGTCCGGACCCCGCCCGGCCCACCTTC
abundance: NA; d_gene: NA; j_gene: TRBJ1-1; v_gene: TRBV19; CDR3aa: CASSTSSRRVEAFF; CDR3nt: TGTGCCAGTAGTACTTCATCCCGCAGGGTTGAAGCTTTCTTT
abundance: NA; d_gene: TRBD1; j_gene: TRBJ1-5; v_gene: TRBV7-2; CDR3aa: CASSLGDRGNQPQHF; CDR3nt: TGTGCCAGCAGCTTAGGGGACAGGGGCAATCAGCCCCAGCATTTT
abundance: NA; d_gene: NA; j_gene: TRBJ1-5; v_gene: TRBV5-6; CDR3aa: CASSLGWGADQPQHF; CDR3nt: TGTGCCAGCAGCCTGGGGTGGGGGGCGGATCAGCCCCAGCATTTT
abundance: few; d_gene: NA; j_gene: TRBJ1-1; v_gene: TRBV5-4; CDR3aa: CASSSQGGTTEAFF; CDR3nt: TGTGCCAGCAGCTCACAGGGAGGGACCACTGAAGCTTTCTTT
abundance: once; d_gene: TRBD1; j_gene: TRBJ1-2; v_gene: TRBV2; CDR3aa: CASSSTGEYGYTF; CDR3nt: TGTGCCAGCAGTTCAACAGGGGAGTATGGCTACACCTTC
abundance: once; d_gene: TRBD1; j_gene: TRBJ1-5; v_gene: TRBV5-1; CDR3aa: CASSFPGTDYSNQPQHF; CDR3nt: TGCGCCAGCAGCTTCCCGGGGACAGATTATAGCAATCAGCCCCAGCATTTT
abundance: NA; d_gene: NA; j_gene: TRBJ2-5; v_gene: TRBV5-1; CDR3aa: CASSLQGLETQYF; CDR3nt: TGCGCCAGCAGCTTGCAAGGTCTCGAGACCCAGTACTTC
abundance: NA; d_gene: NA; j_gene: TRBJ1-1; v_gene: TRBV7-3; CDR3aa: CASSSNPGNTEAFF; CDR3nt: TGTGCCAGCAGCTCAAACCCGGGGAACACTGAAGCTTTCTTT
abundance: once; d_gene: TRBD1; j_gene: TRBJ1-3; v_gene: TRBV2; CDR3aa: CASSRQGVENTIYF; CDR3nt: TGTGCCAGCAGTCGTCAGGGGGTTGAAAACACCATATATTTT